A selection of T cell receptor beta chains follows, all from one sample in a study of blood T cell repertoires in COVID-19. The repertoire was sequenced with immunoSEQ multiplex PCR; TCRdb's copy has only in-frame clones and lacks some. The sample has some 53,000 clones; about 90% are singletons. The source material was peripheral blood. The receptor set was obtained from a human donor in a cohort sampled during active COVID-19. Both conserved end residues are part of each CDR3. D genes are given only for firm matches. Rows may omit the clone size; those that give it use once, few, many or a size class.

abundance: NA; d_gene: NA; j_gene: TRBJ2-7; v_gene: TRBV19; CDR3nt: TGTGCCAGTAGTATAGGACAGTACTACGAGCAGTACTTC; CDR3aa: CASSIGQYYEQYF
abundance: NA; d_gene: NA; j_gene: TRBJ1-2; v_gene: TRBV5-5; CDR3nt: TGTGCCAGCAGCCGAGTGGATAGGCGGCGGGATGGCTACACCTTC; CDR3aa: CASSRVDRRRDGYTF
abundance: NA; d_gene: TRBD2; j_gene: TRBJ2-1; v_gene: TRBV6-5; CDR3nt: TGTGCCAGCAGTTACGAGCGGGGGCCGGGGTATGAGCAGTTCTTC; CDR3aa: CASSYERGPGYEQFF
abundance: few; d_gene: NA; j_gene: TRBJ1-2; v_gene: TRBV30; CDR3nt: TGTGCCTGGAGTGTACGAGGGCGCGGCTACACCTTC; CDR3aa: CAWSVRGRGYTF
abundance: NA; d_gene: TRBD1; j_gene: TRBJ2-7; v_gene: TRBV28; CDR3nt: TGTGCCAGCAGTCCATCCCTGGGACAGGGGGCTGAAGAGCAGTACTTC; CDR3aa: CASSPSLGQGAEEQYF
abundance: NA; d_gene: NA; j_gene: TRBJ1-1; v_gene: TRBV5-1; CDR3nt: TGCGCCAGCAGCTTGGGAGGTACTATGAACACTGAAGCTTTCTTT; CDR3aa: CASSLGGTMNTEAFF
abundance: NA; d_gene: TRBD2; j_gene: TRBJ2-2; v_gene: TRBV11-3; CDR3nt: TGTGCCAGCAGCTTGACGCTAGCGGGAGTTGACGGGGAGCTGTTTTTT; CDR3aa: CASSLTLAGVDGELFF
abundance: NA; d_gene: TRBD1; j_gene: TRBJ2-2; v_gene: TRBV25-1; CDR3nt: TGTGCCAGCAGGACAGGGGACGCCGGGGAGCTGTTTTTT; CDR3aa: CASRTGDAGELFF
abundance: NA; d_gene: TRBD1; j_gene: TRBJ1-2; v_gene: TRBV11-2; CDR3nt: TGTGCCAGCAGAATATCCGGGGGACAGGGGCCTGGCTACACCTTC; CDR3aa: CASRISGGQGPGYTF
abundance: NA; d_gene: TRBD2; j_gene: TRBJ2-7; v_gene: TRBV28; CDR3nt: TGTGCCAGCAGACTAGCGGGAGGAAACTACGAGCAGTACTTC; CDR3aa: CASRLAGGNYEQYF
abundance: NA; d_gene: NA; j_gene: TRBJ2-1; v_gene: TRBV10-2; CDR3nt: TGCGCCAGCAGTGAGTACCAGAGGACCTACAATGAGCAGTTCTTC; CDR3aa: CASSEYQRTYNEQFF
abundance: NA; d_gene: TRBD2; j_gene: TRBJ2-7; v_gene: TRBV4-2; CDR3nt: TGTGCCAGCAGCCAACCGACTAGCGGGAGCTCCTACGAGCAGTACTTC; CDR3aa: CASSQPTSGSSYEQYF
abundance: once; d_gene: NA; j_gene: TRBJ2-7; v_gene: TRBV20-1; CDR3nt: TGCAGTGCTAGAAACCACATCGAGCAGTACTTC; CDR3aa: CSARNHIEQYF
abundance: NA; d_gene: NA; j_gene: TRBJ1-6; v_gene: TRBV5-4; CDR3nt: TGTGCCAGCAGCAGAACAGCTACGGGAGGCTATAATTCACCCCTCCACTTT; CDR3aa: CASSRTATGGYNSPLHF
abundance: NA; d_gene: NA; j_gene: TRBJ2-7; v_gene: TRBV2; CDR3nt: TGTGCCAGCAGTAGGAGCTCCTACGAGCAGTACTTC; CDR3aa: CASSRSSYEQYF
abundance: once; d_gene: TRBD1; j_gene: TRBJ2-5; v_gene: TRBV5-1; CDR3nt: TGCGCCAGCAGCTTGGTGGCAGGGGGACAAGAGACCCAGTACTTC; CDR3aa: CASSLVAGGQETQYF
abundance: NA; d_gene: TRBD2; j_gene: TRBJ2-7; v_gene: TRBV29-1; CDR3nt: TGCAGCGTTCCACGAAGTCCCGGGACTAGCGGGAGAAACTCCTACGAGCAGTACTTC; CDR3aa: CSVPRSPGTSGRNSYEQYF
abundance: NA; d_gene: TRBD2; j_gene: TRBJ2-5; v_gene: TRBV7-6; CDR3nt: TGTGCCAGCAGCTTATTTGCGGGAGAGGGAGAGACCCAGTACTTC; CDR3aa: CASSLFAGEGETQYF
abundance: NA; d_gene: NA; j_gene: TRBJ2-3; v_gene: TRBV5-1; CDR3nt: TGCGCCAGCAGCACGCGGGACTTCGGGAATACGCAGTATTTT; CDR3aa: CASSTRDFGNTQYF
abundance: NA; d_gene: NA; j_gene: TRBJ1-3; v_gene: TRBV3-1/TRBV3-2; CDR3nt: TGTGCCAGCAGCCAATCAGGGGCTCTCGGAAACACCATATATTTT; CDR3aa: CASSQSGALGNTIYF
abundance: NA; d_gene: NA; j_gene: TRBJ1-1; v_gene: TRBV9; CDR3nt: TGTGCCAGCAGCGTAGCGGCGGGGAACACTGAAGCTTTCTTT; CDR3aa: CASSVAAGNTEAFF
abundance: NA; d_gene: TRBD2; j_gene: TRBJ2-7; v_gene: TRBV11-2; CDR3nt: TGTGCCAGCAGCTTAATCTCCGGGAGGGCCTACGAGCAGTACTTC; CDR3aa: CASSLISGRAYEQYF
abundance: NA; d_gene: TRBD2; j_gene: TRBJ2-5; v_gene: TRBV5-1; CDR3nt: TGCGCCAGCAGCTTGGGGACGGGAGGTGGAGAGACCCAGTACTTC; CDR3aa: CASSLGTGGGETQYF
abundance: NA; d_gene: NA; j_gene: TRBJ2-2; v_gene: TRBV5-8; CDR3nt: TGTGCCAGCCCCAGTGCAGACTCCCGGGGCACCGGGGAGCTGTTTTTT; CDR3aa: CASPSADSRGTGELFF
abundance: NA; d_gene: NA; j_gene: TRBJ2-7; v_gene: TRBV7-9; CDR3nt: TGTGCCAGCAGCTTAGCGACTTACGAGCAGTACTTC; CDR3aa: CASSLATYEQYF
abundance: NA; d_gene: TRBD1; j_gene: TRBJ1-2; v_gene: TRBV5-4; CDR3nt: TGTGCCAGCAGCTGGGGCAGGGGGACTTATGGCTACACCTTC; CDR3aa: CASSWGRGTYGYTF
abundance: NA; d_gene: TRBD1; j_gene: TRBJ1-4; v_gene: TRBV7-9; CDR3nt: TGTGCCAGCAGCCGACGGACAGGGACGATCGCAACTAATGAAAAACTGTTTTTT; CDR3aa: CASSRRTGTIATNEKLFF
abundance: NA; d_gene: TRBD1; j_gene: TRBJ1-5; v_gene: TRBV27; CDR3nt: TGTGCCAGCAGTCTTAGAACAGGGGGCGGTCAGCCCCAGCATTTT; CDR3aa: CASSLRTGGGQPQHF
abundance: NA; d_gene: NA; j_gene: TRBJ2-1; v_gene: TRBV11-2; CDR3nt: TGTGCCAGCAGCCCACAATCGGCGGTCTCCTACAATGAGCAGTTCTTC; CDR3aa: CASSPQSAVSYNEQFF
abundance: NA; d_gene: TRBD2; j_gene: TRBJ2-1; v_gene: TRBV27; CDR3nt: TGTGCCAGCAGGACTAGCGGGACTTACAATGAGCAGTTCTTC; CDR3aa: CASRTSGTYNEQFF
abundance: NA; d_gene: TRBD1; j_gene: TRBJ1-4; v_gene: TRBV4-2; CDR3nt: TGTGCCAGCAGCCGGGACAGGGCAACTAATGAAAAACTGTTTTTT; CDR3aa: CASSRDRATNEKLFF
abundance: NA; d_gene: TRBD1; j_gene: TRBJ2-1; v_gene: TRBV18; CDR3nt: TGTGCCAGCGCCGAGGGACAGAACTCCTACAATGAGCAGTTCTTC; CDR3aa: CASAEGQNSYNEQFF
abundance: few; d_gene: NA; j_gene: TRBJ2-1; v_gene: TRBV7-3; CDR3nt: TGTGCCAGCAGCTTAGGTAGCGGATCGTACAATGAGCAGTTCTTC; CDR3aa: CASSLGSGSYNEQFF
abundance: NA; d_gene: NA; j_gene: TRBJ2-1; v_gene: TRBV7-6; CDR3nt: TGTGCCAGCAGCCCGGCGGGAGGACAGGATTACAATGAGCAGTTCTTC; CDR3aa: CASSPAGGQDYNEQFF
abundance: NA; d_gene: NA; j_gene: TRBJ2-7; v_gene: TRBV27; CDR3nt: TGTGCCAGCAGTGCCCGGTCGGGGAAGCACGAGCAGTACTTC; CDR3aa: CASSARSGKHEQYF
abundance: NA; d_gene: NA; j_gene: TRBJ2-3; v_gene: TRBV5-1; CDR3nt: TGCGCCAGCAGCTCCCACCTAGCTTCAGATACGCAGTATTTT; CDR3aa: CASSSHLASDTQYF
abundance: NA; d_gene: TRBD2; j_gene: TRBJ2-1; v_gene: TRBV3-1/TRBV3-2; CDR3nt: TGTGCCAGCAGGGACGGACTAGCGGGATACAATGAGCAGTTCTTC; CDR3aa: CASRDGLAGYNEQFF
abundance: NA; d_gene: TRBD2; j_gene: TRBJ2-5; v_gene: TRBV6-5; CDR3nt: TGTGCCAGCAAGAGGGCGGGGGGAGAGACCCAGTACTTC; CDR3aa: CASKRAGGETQYF
abundance: NA; d_gene: NA; j_gene: TRBJ1-5; v_gene: TRBV6-6; CDR3nt: TGTGCCAGCAGTTACGCGGGGGCAGGTAATCAGCCCCAGCATTTT; CDR3aa: CASSYAGAGNQPQHF
abundance: NA; d_gene: NA; j_gene: TRBJ2-2; v_gene: TRBV27; CDR3nt: TGTGCCAGCGGGCGCAGGCAGTTTGCGAACACCGGGGAGCTGTTTTTT; CDR3aa: CASGRRQFANTGELFF
abundance: NA; d_gene: NA; j_gene: TRBJ2-1; v_gene: TRBV5-1; CDR3nt: TGCGCCAGCAGCTTAATAGACTATGAGCAGTTCTTC; CDR3aa: CASSLIDYEQFF
abundance: NA; d_gene: NA; j_gene: TRBJ1-2; v_gene: TRBV5-8; CDR3nt: TGTGCCAGCAGCTTGGGTATGCTGAGACAGATCAACTATGGCTACACCTTC; CDR3aa: CASSLGMLRQINYGYTF
abundance: NA; d_gene: TRBD2; j_gene: TRBJ2-1; v_gene: TRBV10-3; CDR3nt: TGTGCCATCAGTGGACTAGCGGGAGACAGTGAGCAGTTCTTC; CDR3aa: CAISGLAGDSEQFF
abundance: NA; d_gene: NA; j_gene: TRBJ1-6; v_gene: TRBV5-4; CDR3nt: TGTGCCAGCAGCTTGGAACAGGGTGGGTCACCCCTCCACTTT; CDR3aa: CASSLEQGGSPLHF
abundance: NA; d_gene: TRBD2; j_gene: TRBJ2-5; v_gene: TRBV6-5; CDR3nt: TGTGCCAGCAGTTACTCGGGGGGAGGGCTGGAGACCCAGTACTTC; CDR3aa: CASSYSGGGLETQYF